The clone carrying this T cell receptor (beta chain) was counted once. The protocol was immunoSEQ multiplex PCR, while the TCRdb copy is restricted to in-frame clones and leaves out a portion. This table holds tens of thousands of clones, roughly 80% found once. Germline CDR1 SQVTM, CDR2 ANQGSEA. V was pared by 4 bases and J by 4 bases, with 13 bases between. The CDR3 covers 13 residues. These data originate in a study of OX40 agonist ivuxolimab in advanced cancers. The origin of this receptor is an adult with an advanced solid tumor such as melanoma, head and neck, liver or kidney cancer. The chain employs TRBV29-1 and TRBJ1-2; no clear D. Source: CD4+ or CD8+ T cells sorted from blood, taken in a trial of the OX40 agonist ivuxolimab. The CDR3, as DNA: TGCAGCGTTGTTCTCCCCTCTAGCTATGGCTACACCTTC. As protein: CSVVLPSSYGYTF. Complete variable domain (other parts from reference TRBV29-1 and TRBJ1-2): SAVISQKPSRDICQRGTSLTIQCQVDSQVTMMFWYRQQPGQSLTLIATANQGSEATYESGFVIDKFPISRPNLTFSTLTVSNMSPEDSSIYLCSVVLPSSYGYTFGSGTRLTVV.